This TCR beta chain was captured in a study of response to subunit inactivated influenza vaccine. Study observations and caveats: Authors suggested seasonal influenza vaccinations each recruit few new T cells.

This clonotype showed up just a few times. Antigen unknown. MiXCR, applied by TCRdb to the RT-PCR reads, yields one record per CDR3 protein. The sample consists of more than 550,000 distinct CDR3 sequences, about 11% of them appearing once. This CDR3 has 15 amino acids. The junction had 6 bases not matched to a gene; V was cut back by 4 bases and J by 2 bases. Germline assignment: CDR1 SGHRS and CDR2 YFSETQ. The chain links TRBV5-1 to TRBJ2-7; TRBD2 matches 10 bases. The TCR was taken from a man over 45 who received an inactivated influenza vaccine. This specimen consisted of PBMCs from blood, obtained on the day of vaccination. The CDR3 DNA reads as TGCGCCAGCAGCCTTCGCACTAGCGGGACCTACGAGCAGTACTTC. Its translation is CASSLRTSGTYEQYF.